The 29 T cell receptor beta chains given below trace back to one sample, sequenced in a study of early T cells in non-severe SARS-CoV-2 infection. TCRdb fed the 5' RACE reads into MiXCR, producing one record per CDR3 protein. The data hold 60,000 or so distinct CDR3 sequences, with approximately 8% observed a single time. The specimen comprised whole blood, sampled at baseline. Receptors were obtained from an adult who was a healthcare worker with PCR-confirmed SARS-CoV-2 infection or an uninfected control (not recorded which).

This clonotype was counted at least ten times. DNA of the CDR3: TGTGCCAGTAGTATAGCCCACGGGACTAGCGGGGGGGCATTAAATGAGCAGTTCTTC. As protein: CASSIAHGTSGGALNEQFF. V gene TRBV19 combines with J gene TRBJ2-1; TRBD2 agrees at 16 bases. The trim removed 1 base at V and 7 bases at J, leaving 10 bases unmatched. Germline V gene data show CDR1 as LNHDA and CDR2 as SQIVND (reference sequence). The CDR3 loop spans 19 amino acids.

This clonotype has ten or more counts. The rearrangement uses TRBV5-1 and TRBJ2-3; TRBD2 matches at 10 bases. CDR3 length: 17 residues. Trimming took 0 bases from V and 0 from J; bases not matched to a gene: 4. Germline V CDR1 and CDR2: SGHRS, YFSETQ. The CDR3 loop reads CASSLALAGASTDTQYF. In nucleotides, the CDR3 is TGCGCCAGCAGCTTGGCTCTAGCGGGGGCCAGCACAGATACGCAGTATTTT.

In this sample, this clonotype turned up many times. The CDR3 is CASSPSLYPNNEQFF. For the CDR3, the DNA is TGTGCCAGTAGTCCGTCCCTTTACCCTAACAATGAGCAGTTCTTC. This chain joins TRBV19 and TRBJ2-1, with D unclear. The CDR3 sequence is 15 residues long. Germline-derived CDR1 and CDR2 are LNHDA and SQIVND (reference sequence). The ends were cut back, 5 bases at V and 5 bases at J, with 16 bases in the middle. The full variable domain, with the rest looked up from reference TRBV19 and TRBJ2-1, is DGGITQSPKYLFRKEGQNVTLSCEQNLNHDAMYWYRQDPGQGLRLIYYSQIVNDFQKGDIAEGYSVSREKKESFPLTVTSAQKNPTAFYLCASSPSLYPNNEQFFGPGTRLTVL.

The chain couples TRBV5-1 to TRBJ2-1; TRBD1 aligns across 7 bases. The germline V gene has CDR1 SGHRS and CDR2 YFSETQ. The CDR3 runs 14 residues. Trimming took 3 bases from V and 1 from J; bases not matched to a gene: 1. CDR3: CASSSGQSYNEQFF. The CDR3 DNA reads TGCGCCAGCAGCTCGGGACAGTCCTACAATGAGCAGTTCTTC.

At least ten counts were recorded for this clonotype. The chain has TRBV4-1 and TRBJ2-7; 7 nucleotides agree with TRBD2. The V segment lost 4 bases and the J segment 4 bases; nucleotides outside the gene matches: 10. This CDR3 has 15 residues. Per the germline V gene, CDR1 is MGHRA and CDR2 is YSYEKL. The CDR3: CASSLSGTTTYEQYF. The CDR3 nucleotides read TGCGCCAGCAGCCTTTCGGGGACTACAACTTACGAGCAGTACTTC.

The chain combines TRBV3-1 with TRBJ1-1, with D perhaps matching TRBD1 (6 bases). This CDR3 comprises 17 residues. Germline values: CDR1 LGHDT, CDR2 YNNKEL (reference sequence). Trimming removed 1 base at V and 2 bases at J, with 17 bases between. Here the CDR3 DNA reads TGTGCCAGCAGCCAAGGTCTCTTAGGGGGGCCTAACACTGAAGCTTTCTTT. Translation: CASSQGLLGGPNTEAFF.

The table lists this clonotype with many counts. The chain joins TRBV7-9 to TRBJ1-2; 7 bases match TRBD1. The CDR3 covers 16 residues. V gave up 5 bases and J gave up 2 bases; unmatched junction bases: 11. CDR1 and CDR2 from the germline V gene are SEHNR and FQNEAQ (reference sequence). The CDR3 sequence: CASSHSRQGPNYGYTF. As DNA, the CDR3 is TGTGCCAGCAGCCACTCCCGACAGGGTCCCAACTATGGCTACACCTTC.

This clonotype was seen only a few times. V usage is TRBV5-1 and J usage is TRBJ1-1; the D gene is possibly TRBD1 (5 bases). The germline gives CDR1 SGHRS, CDR2 YFSETQ. The V end lost 1 base, the J end lost 2 bases, and 18 bases lay between the germline ends. CDR3 length: 17 residues. The CDR3 loop reads CASSLSRRGAENTEAFF. As DNA, the CDR3 is TGCGCCAGCAGCTTGAGCCGCCGCGGGGCTGAAAACACTGAAGCTTTCTTT.

The chain employs TRBV12-3 or TRBV12-4 and TRBJ1-2; D not certain. V shed 6 bases and J shed 6 bases, with 11 bases lying between them. The CDR3 loop spans 12 amino acids. This CDR3 is CASSSSPHGYTF. CDR3 nucleotides: TGTGCCAGCAGCTCCTCCCCCCATGGCTACACCTTC.

The sample holds a few counts of this clonotype. V and J are TRBV7-6 and TRBJ2-5; possibly TRBD2 for D (5 bases). Per germline, CDR1 SGHVS and CDR2 FNYEAQ. The CDR3 consists of 16 residues. Trimming shortened V by 0 bases and J by 5 bases, and 16 bases separated the two germline ends. The CDR3 spells CASSLAGGPSRETQYF. In DNA, the CDR3 is TGTGCCAGCAGCTTAGCCGGAGGACCCTCAAGGGAGACCCAGTACTTC.

This clonotype was recorded a few times. The chain joins TRBV20-1 to TRBJ2-7, with a possible D match to TRBD2 (6 bases). CDR3 size: 13 residues. V was cut by 5 bases and J by 0 bases, with 11 bases left in between. CDR1 DFQATT and CDR2 SNEGSKA come from the germline V gene (reference sequence). The CDR3 sequence is CSASRDSSYEQYF. In DNA form, the CDR3 reads TGCAGTGCTTCCCGGGACTCCTCCTACGAGCAGTACTTC.

The chain links TRBV10-3 to TRBJ1-6; D gene ambiguous. This CDR3 is built from 10 residues. V lost 8 bases and J lost 10, with 6 bases in between. The germline gives CDR1 ENHRY, CDR2 SYGVKD. The CDR3 region is CAIQTSPLHF. In DNA form, the CDR3 reads TGTGCCATCCAGACCTCACCCCTCCACTTT.

The chain links TRBV12-3 or TRBV12-4 to TRBJ2-7; D remains ambiguous. CDR3 size: 14 residues. Trimming took 9 bases from V and 0 from J, leaving 15 bases between them. The CDR3 protein is CASGPVLDSYEQYF. CDR3 sequence (DNA): TGTGCCAGTGGGCCGGTTTTGGACTCCTACGAGCAGTACTTC.

The table lists this clonotype with many counts. The rearrangement links TRBV6-2 or TRBV6-3 to TRBJ2-2, with a possible D match to TRBD1 (5 bases). Looked up from germline, CDR1 is MNHEY and CDR2 is SVGEGT. V shed 2 bases and J shed 6 bases, with 10 bases lying between them. The length of the CDR3 is 14 residues. In DNA, the CDR3 is TGTGCCAGCAGTTACACGGACACCGCCGGGGAGCTGTTTTTT. This translates into CASSYTDTAGELFF.

This clonotype was counted between two and nine times. This chain joins TRBV6-1 and TRBJ1-2; D gene ambiguous. The CDR3 has 13 amino acids. Germline values: CDR1 MNHNS, CDR2 SASEGT. V was cut by 0 bases and J by 5 bases, with 7 bases left in between. Here the CDR3 reads CASSEAAGYGYTF. CDR3 DNA sequence: TGTGCCAGCAGTGAAGCGGCGGGTTATGGCTACACCTTC.

This clonotype was detected only a few times. The chain couples TRBV5-1 to TRBJ1-2; 7 positions match TRBD1. Trimming took 0 bases from V and 13 from J; bases not matched to a gene: 12. CDR1 and CDR2 from the germline V gene are SGHRS and YFSETQ. CDR3 length equals 14 residues. The CDR3 protein is CASSLDATGRSGTF. The CDR3 DNA sequence: TGCGCCAGCAGCTTGGATGCGACAGGGAGGTCGGGCACCTTC. The full variable domain, its missing parts supplied by reference TRBV5-1 and TRBJ1-2, is KAGVTQTPRYLIKTRGQQVTLSCSPISGHRSVSWYQQTPGQGLQFLFEYFSETQRNKGNFPGRFSGRQFSNSRSEMNVSTLELGDSALYLCASSLDATGRSGTFGSGTRLTVV.

This chain joins TRBV29-1 and TRBJ2-7; tentative D call: TRBD1 (6 bases). This CDR3 has 13 amino acids. V was cut by 0 bases and J by 9 bases, with 15 bases left in between. Germline lookup yields CDR1 SQVTM and CDR2 ANQGSEA. The CDR3 DNA reads as TGCAGCGTTGAAGATCAGGGGAGAAATTGGCAGTACTTC. It is translated as CSVEDQGRNWQYF.

The sample holds many counts of this clonotype. The J gene is TRBJ2-5, the V gene TRBV12-3 or TRBV12-4; D gene unclear. The V gene lost 3 bases and the J gene lost 5 bases, with 7 bases spanning the gap. This CDR3 comprises 12 residues. CDR3 loop: CASSFVSETQYF. The CDR3 region has the DNA TGTGCCAGCAGTTTCGTCTCGGAGACCCAGTACTTC.

This clonotype occurred a few times. This sequence joins TRBV20-1 and TRBJ2-1, with a tentative D call TRBD2 (6 bases). V was trimmed by 5 bases and J by 6 bases, leaving 23 bases between them. The CDR3 is made up of 16 amino acids. Germline V gene data show CDR1 as DFQATT and CDR2 as SNEGSKA (reference sequence). The CDR3 sequence: CSAPVGIGSLPNEQFF. The CDR3 region has the DNA TGCAGTGCTCCCGTTGGGATCGGGAGTCTTCCCAATGAGCAGTTCTTC.

The rearrangement joins TRBV2 to TRBJ2-7; TRBD1 might be the D (5 bases). The CDR3 has 12 residues. Trimming stripped 6 bases from V and 4 bases from J, with 10 bases between. Looked up from germline, CDR1 is SNHLY and CDR2 is FYNNEI. The CDR3 region has the DNA TGTGCCAGCAGGGACATTGCGTACGAGCAGTACTTC. Its translation: CASRDIAYEQYF.

This rearrangement joins TRBV5-6 to TRBJ2-3; 8 positions match TRBD2. Unmatched junction bases numbered 11, after V lost 3 bases and J lost 5 bases. In germline, CDR1 is SGHDT, CDR2 YYEEEE. This CDR3 contains 16 residues. CDR3 loop: CASSSLAESVEDTQYF. In nucleotides, the CDR3 is TGTGCCAGCAGCTCACTAGCGGAGAGCGTGGAAGATACGCAGTATTTT.

J is TRBJ1-1 and V is TRBV30; no firm D call. Germline lookup yields CDR1 GTSNPN and CDR2 SVGIG (reference sequence). This CDR3 comprises 13 residues. V gave up 0 bases and J gave up 8 bases, with 13 bases separating them. CDR3 region: CAWSVRDGLEAFF. CDR3 in DNA: TGTGCCTGGAGTGTAAGAGACGGACTCGAAGCTTTCTTT.

The gene calls are TRBV27 and TRBJ2-1, with 14 bases matching TRBD2. The V gene end was trimmed by 7 bases and the J gene end by 5 bases; junction bases not matched to a gene: 7. Germline CDR1 and CDR2: MNHEY and SMNVEV (reference sequence). This CDR3 contains 16 residues. CDR3 DNA: TGTGCCAGCAACGGACTAGCGGGAGGCCTAAACAATGAGCAGTTCTTC. Its protein is CASNGLAGGLNNEQFF.

This clonotype was detected only a few times. The chain employs TRBV6-5 and TRBJ2-2, with 10 positions matching TRBD2. Trimming cost V 5 bases and J 4 bases; bases outside gene matches: 4. CDR1 is MNHEY, CDR2 SVGAGI, per germline. The CDR3 loop spans 15 amino acids. CDR3 sequence reads: CASSPGTSATGELFF. The CDR3 DNA sequence: TGTGCCAGCAGTCCCGGGACTAGCGCCACCGGGGAGCTGTTTTTT.

V gene TRBV25-1 combines with J gene TRBJ2-1; TRBD1 aligns across 7 bases. The V gene end was trimmed by 3 bases and the J gene end by 8 bases; junction bases not matched to a gene: 7. The CDR3 loop spans 14 amino acids. CDR1 is MGHDK and CDR2 is SYGVNS in the germline V gene. CDR3 nucleotides: TGTGCCAGCAGTGAGGACAGGTCGAGGTATGAGCAGTTCTTC. This sequence encodes CASSEDRSRYEQFF.

As DNA, the CDR3 is TGTGCCAGCTCCCGCGGTCGATCCGCGGAGACCCAGTACTTC. It specifies CASSRGRSAETQYF. The chain employs TRBV7-8 and TRBJ2-5; D call uncertain. Trimming cost V 8 bases and J 5 bases, with 18 bases left between them. Germline assignment: CDR1 SGHVS and CDR2 FQNEAQ. The CDR3 extends over 14 amino acids.

This chain joins TRBV18 and TRBJ1-4; D remains unclear. Germline V lookup: CDR1 KGHSH, CDR2 LQKENI. The V and J ends lost 4 bases and 10 bases respectively, with 13 bases between them. CDR3 length: 13 amino acids. The CDR3 protein is CASSRLKDGKLFF. CDR3 bases: TGTGCCAGCTCACGCCTTAAGGACGGAAAACTGTTTTTT.

The V call is TRBV5-4, the J call TRBJ2-2, with D possibly being TRBD1 (6 bases). Trimming left V 2 bases short and J 8 bases short, with 13 bases between. In germline, CDR1 is SGHNT, CDR2 YYREEE (reference sequence). The CDR3 runs to 14 residues. The CDR3 DNA is TGTGCCAGCAGCTTCTGGACAGCCGGGGGGGAGCTGTTTTTT. Amino acid sequence: CASSFWTAGGELFF.

This chain joins TRBV3-1 and TRBJ2-1, with D possibly being TRBD2 (6 bases). Germline CDR1 and CDR2: LGHDT and YNNKEL (reference sequence). The CDR3 covers 13 residues. The V and J ends lost 3 bases and 5 bases respectively, with 8 bases between them. CDR3 nucleotide sequence: TGTGCCAGCAGCCATTGGGGGGACAATGAGCAGTTCTTC. Its translation is CASSHWGDNEQFF.